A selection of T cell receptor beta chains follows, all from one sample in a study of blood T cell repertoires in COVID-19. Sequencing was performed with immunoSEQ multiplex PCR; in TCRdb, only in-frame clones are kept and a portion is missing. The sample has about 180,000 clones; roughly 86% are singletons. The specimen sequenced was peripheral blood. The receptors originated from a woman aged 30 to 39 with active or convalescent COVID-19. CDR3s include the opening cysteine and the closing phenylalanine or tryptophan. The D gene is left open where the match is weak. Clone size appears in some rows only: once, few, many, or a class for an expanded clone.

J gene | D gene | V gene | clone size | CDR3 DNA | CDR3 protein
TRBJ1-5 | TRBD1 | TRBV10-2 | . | TGCGCCAGCAGTTACAGGGGAAGCAATCAGCCCCAGCATTTT | CASSYRGSNQPQHF
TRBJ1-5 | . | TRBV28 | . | TGTGCCAGCAGTTTAAGGAGACGGCATAGCAATCAGCCCCAGCATTTT | CASSLRRRHSNQPQHF
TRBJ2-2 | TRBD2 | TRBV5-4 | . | TGTGCCAGCAGCTTCGGGGCTAGCGGGGGACTAGGGACCGGGGAGCTGTTTTTT | CASSFGASGGLGTGELFF
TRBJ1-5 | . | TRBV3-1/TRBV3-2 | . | TGTGCCAGCAGCCAAGCAGGGGAGCCGCCCCAGCATTTT | CASSQAGEPPQHF
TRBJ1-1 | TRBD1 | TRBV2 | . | TGTGCCAGCAGTCGACAGGGGGCCGGTAACACTGAAGCTTTCTTT | CASSRQGAGNTEAFF
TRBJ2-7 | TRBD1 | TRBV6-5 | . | TGTGCCAGCAGTCCTTCAGGGACAGGGATCTACGAGCAGTACTTC | CASSPSGTGIYEQYF
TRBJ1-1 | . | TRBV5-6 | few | TGTGCCAGCAGCTTGGACAGCTACACTGAAGCTTTCTTT | CASSLDSYTEAFF
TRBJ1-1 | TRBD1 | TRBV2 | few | TGTGCCACGACTCAGGGGGAGTTGACTGAAGCTTTCTTT | CATTQGELTEAFF
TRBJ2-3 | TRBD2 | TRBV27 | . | TGTGCCAGCAGTAACCTAGCGGGAGATACGCAGTATTTT | CASSNLAGDTQYF
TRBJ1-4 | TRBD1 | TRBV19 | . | TGTGCCAGTAGTATCTCTGGGACAGGGCCCCGCGTGGGTGAAAAACTGTTTTTT | CASSISGTGPRVGEKLFF
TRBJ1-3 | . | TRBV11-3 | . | TGTGCCAGCAGCTTCGCTTCACAAGTGAACTCTGGAAACACCATATATTTT | CASSFASQVNSGNTIYF
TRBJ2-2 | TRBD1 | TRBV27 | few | TGTGCCAGCAGTCCGACGGGACAGGGTAACACCGGGGAGCTGTTTTTT | CASSPTGQGNTGELFF
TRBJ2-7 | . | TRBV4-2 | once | TGTGCCAGCAGCCAAGCCCGGGGAACCTACGAGCAGTACTTC | CASSQARGTYEQYF
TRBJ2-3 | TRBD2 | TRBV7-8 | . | TGTGCCAGCAGCTTTCTTGGGAGGGCCCGAGGAGCAGATACGCAGTATTTT | CASSFLGRARGADTQYF
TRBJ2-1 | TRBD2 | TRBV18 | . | TGTGCCAGCTCACCCCGGCGGGGGGACAATGAGCAGTTCTTC | CASSPRRGDNEQFF
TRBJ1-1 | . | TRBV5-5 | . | TGTGCCAGCAGCTTGTACGGGGGGACTGAAGCTTTCTTT | CASSLYGGTEAFF
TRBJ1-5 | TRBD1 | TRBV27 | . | TGTGCCAGCAGTTCCATCGGACAGGGGGGGAGTCAGCCCCAGCATTTT | CASSSIGQGGSQPQHF
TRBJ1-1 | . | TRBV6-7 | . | TGTGCCAGCAGTTCCAGGGTGCCGAACACTGAAGCTTTCTTT | CASSSRVPNTEAFF
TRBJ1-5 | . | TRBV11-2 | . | TGTGCCAGCAGCTTAGATCAGGGGAACAATCAGCCCCAGCATTTT | CASSLDQGNNQPQHF
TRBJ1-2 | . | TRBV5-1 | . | TGCGCCAGCAGCTTGGAGGTCCCCCCGGGTGGCTACACCTTC | CASSLEVPPGGYTF
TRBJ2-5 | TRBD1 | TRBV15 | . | TGTGCCACCAGCACTGGGGACAGCCAAGAGACCCAGTACTTC | CATSTGDSQETQYF
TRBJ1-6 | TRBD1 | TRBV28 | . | TGTGCCACCTTAAGACAGGGCGATTCACCCCTCCACTTT | CATLRQGDSPLHF
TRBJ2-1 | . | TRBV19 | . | TGTGCCAGTAGCCCACTAGGGGAGGAGCTTTACGGACTCTCCTACAATGAGCAGTTCTTC | CASSPLGEELYGLSYNEQFF
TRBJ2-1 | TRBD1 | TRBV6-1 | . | TGTGCCAGCAGTGATGATCCTCCGGTGGGGACAGTTTACAATGAGCAGTTCTTC | CASSDDPPVGTVYNEQFF
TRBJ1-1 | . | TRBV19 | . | TGTGCCAGTAGTATAACCTGGTATCGGGGTTTCACTGAAGCTTTCTTT | CASSITWYRGFTEAFF
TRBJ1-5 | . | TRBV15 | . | TGTGCCACCAGCAGAGATCTTGGGGCGTTTGGTGGCAATCAGCCCCAGCATTTT | CATSRDLGAFGGNQPQHF
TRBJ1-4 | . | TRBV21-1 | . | TGTGCCAGCAGCGAGGGGGAAACTAATGAAAAACTGTTTTTT | CASSEGETNEKLFF
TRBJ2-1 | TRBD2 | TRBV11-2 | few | TGTGCCAGCAGCTTAGTACTAGCGGGAGGCGATGAGCAGTTCTTC | CASSLVLAGGDEQFF
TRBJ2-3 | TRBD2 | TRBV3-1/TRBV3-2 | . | TGTGCCAGCAACGGGGGGGCTAGCGGGACAGATACGCAGTATTTT | CASNGGASGTDTQYF
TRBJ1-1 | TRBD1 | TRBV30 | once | TGTGCCTGGAGACGGAGGACAGGGGAAGGAACTGAAGCTTTCTTT | CAWRRRTGEGTEAFF
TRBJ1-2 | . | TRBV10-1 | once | TGCGCCAGCAGTGAGTCCGAGGTCTTCGGTATTTTCTTC | CASSESEVFGIFF
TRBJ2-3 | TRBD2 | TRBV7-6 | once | TGTGCCAGCAGCTTACCGACTAGCGGGGGAATCACAGATACGCAGTATTTT | CASSLPTSGGITDTQYF
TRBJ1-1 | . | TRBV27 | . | TGTGCCAGCAGTTATCGTGCGGAGAACACTGAAGCTTTCTTT | CASSYRAENTEAFF
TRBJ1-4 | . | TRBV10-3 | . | TGTGCCATCAAGGGTGACAGGATTAATGAAAAACTGTTTTTT | CAIKGDRINEKLFF
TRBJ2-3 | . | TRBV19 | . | TGTGCCAGTACCAAGGGACTGCTCACAGATACGCAGTATTTT | CASTKGLLTDTQYF
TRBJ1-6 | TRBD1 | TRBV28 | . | TGTGCCAGCAGTTTATCTAGGGGGCTACCTAATTCACCCCTCCACTTT | CASSLSRGLPNSPLHF
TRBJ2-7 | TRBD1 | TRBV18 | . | TGTGCCAGCTCCCGACGGACAGGGGAGGCCCACGAGCAGTACTTC | CASSRRTGEAHEQYF
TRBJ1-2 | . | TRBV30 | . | TGTGCCTGGAGTGTACCCTTTCTACAGGATTATGGCTACACCTTC | CAWSVPFLQDYGYTF
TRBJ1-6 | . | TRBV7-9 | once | TGTGCCAGCAGCTTAGACGGGAATTCACCCCTCCACTTT | CASSLDGNSPLHF
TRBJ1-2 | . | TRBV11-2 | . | TGTGCCAGCAGCTCGGGACTGAGCTATGGCTACACCTTC | CASSSGLSYGYTF
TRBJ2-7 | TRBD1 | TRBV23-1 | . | TGCGCCAGCAGTCAATCTAGGGACAGGGGGCTGAGGGAGCAGTACTTC | CASSQSRDRGLREQYF
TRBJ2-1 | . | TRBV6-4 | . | TGTGCCAGCAGTGTGAGGGGGGGCCCCTACAATGAGCAGTTCTTC | CASSVRGGPYNEQFF
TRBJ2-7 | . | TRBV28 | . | TGTGCCAGCAGTTCGGGAACGGGCGAGCAGTACTTC | CASSSGTGEQYF
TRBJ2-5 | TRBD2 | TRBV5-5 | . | TGTGCCAGCAGTGGACTAGCGGGAGGAGAGACCCAGTACTTC | CASSGLAGGETQYF
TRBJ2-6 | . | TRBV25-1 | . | TGTGCCAGTTCAGGGGTTGGGGCCAACGTCCTGACTTTC | CASSGVGANVLTF
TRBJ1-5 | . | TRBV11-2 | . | TGTGCCAGCAGCCTACCGGGTCAGCCCCAGCATTTT | CASSLPGQPQHF
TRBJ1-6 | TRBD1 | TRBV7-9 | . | TGTGCCAGCAGAACTTGGACAGGGGTTGGGCCACCCCTCCACTTT | CASRTWTGVGPPLHF
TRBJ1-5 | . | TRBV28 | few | TGTGCCAGCAGTTTAGGGCAGGGTGAGAGTCAGCCCCAGCATTTT | CASSLGQGESQPQHF
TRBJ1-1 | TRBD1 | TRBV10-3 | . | TGTGCCATCAGCCGGGACAGGGTAGGGACTGAAGCTTTCTTT | CAISRDRVGTEAFF